This TCR beta chain was profiled in a study of Ad26.COV2.S vaccination and SARS-CoV-2 variants. Study at large: The COV1001 Ad26.COV2.S trial arm included the donor. Whole-study findings and limits: Those who received vaccine or placebo ended up with similar non-spike TCR breadth.

The germline V and J ends were trimmed by 6 bases and 5 bases, with 13 bases remaining between them. CDR3 length equals 14 residues. Germline lookup yields CDR1 WNHNN and CDR2 SYGVQD (reference sequence). The treatment denotes: 15 to 20 received Ad26.COV2.S at low or high dose, single or two shots; five or six received placebo; per-sample allocation not given. The samples date from day 63 after the first vaccine or placebo injection. Boston supplied an adult donor aged 18-55 years. The data were produced by immunoSEQ multiplex PCR, yet TCRdb's version contains in-frame clones alone and is incomplete. The repertoire includes roughly 400,000 clones, approximately 92% of them detected once, and more than 1.5% sits in the top ten. Turning to this clone: Its antigen is unidentified.

This TCR was sampled from a person between 18 and 65 years old who received the Ad26.COV2.S COVID-19 vaccine or a placebo. V and J are TRBV10-1 and TRBJ2-2; tentative D call: TRBD2 (6 bases). The material sequenced was peripheral blood, taken in a trial of Ad26.COV2.S vaccine versus placebo. The CDR3 DNA is TGCGCCAGCAGCAGACCGGGACTTACCGGGGAGCTGTTTTTT. It yields the protein CASSRPGLTGELFF.